A single sample gave rise to the 27 T cell receptor beta chains below, sequenced in a study of T cell responses to AZD1222 COVID-19 vaccine. Data came from immunoSEQ multiplex PCR; TCRdb stores just in-frame clones and leaves some out. Its clone listing holds over 140,000 clones. The material sequenced was peripheral blood. These TCRs come from an adult in good health.

V gene TRBV25-1 combines with J gene TRBJ1-4; no clear D. This CDR3 is 11 amino acids long. Germline assignment: CDR1 MGHDK and CDR2 SYGVNS. Trimming left V 4 bases short and J 5 bases short, with 2 bases between. DNA of the CDR3: TGTGCCAGCAGTGGGAATGAAAAACTGTTTTTT. It encodes CASSGNEKLFF.

The V gene is TRBV18, the J gene TRBJ1-6; D is uncertain. CDR1 is KGHSH, CDR2 LQKENI, per germline. The CDR3 spans 13 residues. Between the trimmed V and J ends, which lost 10 bases and 7 bases, there was a span of 14 bases. CDR3 bases: TGTGCCACCCACACCGGGCCCAATTCACCCCTCCACTTT. Translating it yields CATHTGPNSPLHF.

The CDR3 DNA reads TGTGCCAGCAGCTTAGGGGTGACAGGGGCGACCTACGAGCAGTACTTC. Encoded protein: CASSLGVTGATYEQYF. The genes are TRBV7-6 and TRBJ2-7; 8 nucleotides align to TRBD1. The germline V gene has CDR1 SGHVS and CDR2 FNYEAQ. The trim removed 1 base at V and 2 bases at J, leaving 7 bases unmatched. CDR3 length: 16 residues.

The gene calls are TRBV5-1 and TRBJ1-1; no clear D gene. The CDR3 is 14 amino acids. V was clipped by 5 bases and J by 0 bases, with 11 bases between them. The germline V gene encodes CDR1 SGHRS and CDR2 YFSETQ. The CDR3 sequence: CASSRQTMNTEAFF. Written as DNA, the CDR3 is TGCGCCAGCAGTCGGCAGACGATGAACACTGAAGCTTTCTTT. Variable domain in full (rest from reference TRBV5-1 and TRBJ1-1): KAGVTQTPRYLIKTRGQQVTLSCSPISGHRSVSWYQQTPGQGLQFLFEYFSETQRNKGNFPGRFSGRQFSNSRSEMNVSTLELGDSALYLCASSRQTMNTEAFFGQGTRLTVV.

The chain employs TRBV4-1 and TRBJ2-7; D possibly corresponds to TRBD1 (5 bases). CDR1 is MGHRA, CDR2 YSYEKL, per germline. The CDR3 has 15 amino acids. The germline V and J ends were trimmed by 2 bases and 0 bases, with 11 bases remaining between them. CDR3 protein: CASSQPTASSYEQYF. For the CDR3, the DNA is TGCGCCAGCAGCCAACCGACAGCCTCCTCCTACGAGCAGTACTTC.

The chain links TRBV11-3 to TRBJ2-3; tentative D call: TRBD1 (5 bases). This CDR3 region has 14 residues. The germline V gene has CDR1 SGHNT and CDR2 YENEEA. V was clipped by 5 bases and J by 1 base, with 10 bases between them. CDR3 bases: TGTGCCAGCAGCAGGGGTGATCGCACAGATACGCAGTATTTT. Its protein product is CASSRGDRTDTQYF.

The rearrangement joins TRBV2 to TRBJ1-4; 10 bases are a match to TRBD1. The ends lost 6 bases at V and 5 bases at J; junction bases unmatched: 6. The V gene's germline CDR1 is SNHLY and CDR2 FYNNEI. The length of the CDR3 is 15 residues. CDR3 in DNA: TGTGCCAGCAGAGGGACAGGGGTACGGAATGAAAAACTGTTTTTT. This sequence encodes CASRGTGVRNEKLFF. The full variable domain, rest sourced from reference TRBV2 and TRBJ1-4, is EPEVTQTPSHQVTQMGQEVILRCVPISNHLYFYWYRQILGQKVEFLVSFYNNEISEKSEIFDDQFSVERPDGSNFTLKIRSTKLEDSAMYFCASRGTGVRNEKLFFGSGTQLSVL.

The V gene is TRBV6-5, the J gene TRBJ2-1; 7 nucleotides agree with TRBD2. Germline loops: CDR1 MNHEY, CDR2 SVGAGI. The CDR3 spans 15 residues. V lost 6 bases, J lost 5 bases, and 10 bases stayed unmatched. The CDR3 nucleotides are TGTGCCAGCAGCTCCGGGGGGATCCTCCACAATGAGCAGTTCTTC. Protein product: CASSSGGILHNEQFF.

The V gene is TRBV5-6, the J gene TRBJ2-5, with TRBD2 matching 13 bases. The junction had 8 bases not matched to a gene; V was cut back by 4 bases and J by 5 bases. The CDR3 loop spans 16 amino acids. The germline V gene has CDR1 SGHDT and CDR2 YYEEEE. CDR3 in amino acids: CASSLTSGGALETQYF. CDR3 DNA: TGTGCCAGCAGCCTTACTAGCGGGGGGGCTCTGGAGACCCAGTACTTC. Combining the CDR3 with reference TRBV5-6 and TRBJ2-5 gives the whole variable domain DAGVTQSPTHLIKTRGQQVTLRCSPKSGHDTVSWYQQALGQGPQFIFQYYEEEERQRGNFPDRFSGHQFPNYSSELNVNALLLGDSALYLCASSLTSGGALETQYFGPGTRLLVL.

The V gene is TRBV19, the J gene TRBJ1-3; 9 bases are shared with TRBD1. V shed 6 bases and J 2 bases; nucleotides not matched to a gene: 5. CDR3 length: 15 residues. CDR1 LNHDA and CDR2 SQIVND come from the germline V gene (reference sequence). The CDR3 DNA reads as TGTGCCAGTAGCATACGACAGGGGGCTGGAAACACCATATATTTT. Amino acids: CASSIRQGAGNTIYF.

The chain links TRBV6-5 to TRBJ2-2; no firm D call. Germline lookup yields CDR1 MNHEY and CDR2 SVGAGI. V shed 10 bases and J shed 3 bases, with 18 bases lying between them. CDR3 size: 15 residues. CDR3 sequence reads: CATIGDRVHTGELFF. The CDR3 DNA sequence: TGTGCCACTATCGGAGACCGGGTCCACACCGGGGAGCTGTTTTTT.

The rearrangement uses TRBV6-1 and TRBJ2-2, with 12 nucleotides matching TRBD1. This CDR3 has 19 amino acids. From germline, CDR1 is MNHNS and CDR2 SASEGT. J lost 0 bases, V lost 2 bases, and 7 bases had no gene match. CDR3 nucleotides: TGTGCCAGCAGTGAATGGGTCGGGACAGGGGGCGCGAACACCGGGGAGCTGTTTTTT. Its translation: CASSEWVGTGGANTGELFF.

This sequence joins TRBV10-3 and TRBJ1-5; no clear D gene. The V gene lost 6 bases and the J gene lost 4 bases, with 10 bases spanning the gap. The CDR3 runs 13 residues. The germline V gene encodes CDR1 ENHRY and CDR2 SYGVKD. The CDR3 DNA sequence: TGTGCCATCAGCGCCGGGCATAATCAGCCCCAGCATTTT. Protein sequence: CAISAGHNQPQHF.

The J gene is TRBJ2-5, the V gene TRBV6-1; D might be TRBD2 (6 bases). CDR1 MNHNS and CDR2 SASEGT come from the germline V gene. This CDR3 contains 15 residues. The V end was cut by 1 base, the J end by 5 bases, with 14 bases between. The CDR3 spells CASSEGGVVAETQYF. Here the CDR3 DNA reads TGTGCCAGCAGTGAAGGCGGGGTAGTTGCGGAGACCCAGTACTTC.

V gene TRBV2 combines with J gene TRBJ1-1; tentatively, D is TRBD1 (6 bases). V lost 6 bases and J 1 base, leaving 15 bases between the germline ends. Per the germline V gene, CDR1 is SNHLY and CDR2 is FYNNEI. The CDR3 sequence is 15 residues long. The CDR3 DNA sequence: TGTGCCAGCAGGTACGGGGGCCGGGGGAACACTGAAGCTTTCTTT. The encoded protein is CASRYGGRGNTEAFF.

The chain couples TRBV6-5 to TRBJ1-2, with TRBD1 matching 7 bases. The germline gives CDR1 MNHEY, CDR2 SVGAGI. The CDR3 is 13 amino acids. The J segment lost 7 bases and the V segment lost 6 bases, leaving 8 bases of the junction unmatched. This CDR3 is CASRIQGRGGYTF. The CDR3 DNA reads as TGTGCCAGCAGAATACAGGGGAGAGGTGGCTACACCTTC.

The chain has TRBV20-1 and TRBJ1-2, with 10 bases fitting TRBD1. V gave up 3 bases and J gave up 3 bases; unmatched junction bases: 4. CDR3 size: 14 residues. Germline-derived CDR1 and CDR2 are DFQATT and SNEGSKA (reference sequence). CDR3 residues: CSASDRGQDYGYTF. DNA for the CDR3: TGCAGTGCTAGTGACAGGGGGCAGGACTATGGCTACACCTTC.

DNA of the CDR3: TGTGCCAGCACCAGGACAGGGGGATGGAACGAGCAGTACTTC. Its protein product is CASTRTGGWNEQYF. This chain uses TRBV27 with TRBJ2-7; 10 nucleotides line up with TRBD1. Germline V gene lookup returns CDR1 MNHEY and CDR2 SMNVEV (reference sequence). CDR3 length: 14 amino acids. V shed 7 bases, J shed 5 bases, and the junction held 8 bases outside the gene matches.

The rearrangement links TRBV30 to TRBJ1-2; maybe TRBD1 (5 bases). The CDR3 length is 12 residues. Germline V lookup: CDR1 GTSNPN, CDR2 SVGIG (reference sequence). V was cut by 5 bases and J by 8 bases, with 15 bases left in between. CDR3 DNA sequence: TGTGCCTGGTACTGGGGGTCGGGGGGCTACACCTTC. This sequence encodes CAWYWGSGGYTF. The variable domain in full, completed from reference TRBV30 and TRBJ1-2, reads SQTIHQWPATLVQPVGSPLSLECTVEGTSNPNLYWYRQAAGRGLQLLFYSVGIGQISSEVPQNLSASRPQDRQFILSSKKLLLSDSGFYLCAWYWGSGGYTFGSGTRLTVV.

The rearrangement links TRBV5-1 to TRBJ2-1, with 7 bases that match TRBD2. CDR3 size: 15 residues. Germline V CDR1 and CDR2: SGHRS, YFSETQ. The V gene end was trimmed by 2 bases and the J gene end by 2 bases; junction bases not matched to a gene: 4. CDR3 residues: CASSFRAGAYNEQFF. Written as DNA, the CDR3 is TGCGCCAGCAGCTTTCGGGCGGGGGCCTACAATGAGCAGTTCTTC.

This chain uses TRBV7-9 with TRBJ1-4; 8 bases align to TRBD1. CDR3 size: 14 residues. CDR1 is SEHNR and CDR2 is FQNEAQ in the germline V gene (reference sequence). The trim removed 2 bases at V and 8 bases at J, leaving 4 bases unmatched. CDR3 in amino acids: CASSLTNRGEKLFF. For the CDR3, the DNA is TGTGCCAGCAGCTTAACGAACAGGGGGGAAAAACTGTTTTTT.

The chain uses TRBV19 and TRBJ1-2; 7 nucleotides agree with TRBD1. Germline V lookup: CDR1 LNHDA, CDR2 SQIVND (reference sequence). V trimming: 4 bases; J trimming: 8 bases; junction bases outside the gene matches: 16. CDR3 length: 16 amino acids. The CDR3 coding sequence is TGTGCCAGTAGTACGAGACAGGGTGGGACCAGGAGCGGCTACACCTTC. It encodes CASSTRQGGTRSGYTF.

The chain uses TRBV5-1 and TRBJ2-7; 11 nucleotides match TRBD2. V lost 4 bases and J lost 1; bases outside the gene matches: 16. The CDR3 totals 19 residues. Germline V gene lookup returns CDR1 SGHRS and CDR2 YFSETQ. CDR3 sequence reads: CASSTRLTSGDSISYEQYF. The DNA of the CDR3 is TGCGCCAGCAGCACTCGGTTGACTAGCGGGGACTCCATATCCTACGAGCAGTACTTC.

The chain links TRBV11-3 to TRBJ1-2; no reliable D call. Trimming left V 4 bases short and J 3 bases short, with 9 bases between. Germline V gene sequence: CDR1 SGHNT, CDR2 YENEEA. CDR3 length equals 13 residues. CDR3 coding DNA: TGTGCCAGCAGCTCCCGGGAAGACTATGGCTACACCTTC. It specifies CASSSREDYGYTF.

The chain recombines TRBV19 with TRBJ1-1; a weak D match, TRBD1 (5 bases). Germline lookup yields CDR1 LNHDA and CDR2 SQIVND (reference sequence). Trimming cost V 1 base and J 1 base, with 13 bases left between them. CDR3 length: 16 residues. CDR3 nucleotides: TGTGCCAGTAGTATAGGGAGGGGACGGGGGAACACTGAAGCTTTCTTT. Translated, it gives CASSIGRGRGNTEAFF.

This rearrangement joins TRBV2 to TRBJ2-7, with D possibly being TRBD2 (6 bases). The CDR3 is 14 residues long. CDR1 is SNHLY, CDR2 FYNNEI, per germline. V lost 6 bases and J 0 bases, leaving 12 bases between the germline ends. The CDR3 bases are TGTGCCAGCAGGACCGGGACTCACTCCTACGAGCAGTACTTC. This codes for CASRTGTHSYEQYF.

The CDR3 bases are TGTGCCAGCAGTGACAAGCCCTCTGGGGCCAACGTCCTGACTTTC. Residues: CASSDKPSGANVLTF. The V gene is TRBV2, the J gene TRBJ2-6; D call uncertain. Trimming shortened V by 3 bases and J by 0 bases, and 6 bases separated the two germline ends. The germline gives CDR1 SNHLY, CDR2 FYNNEI. The CDR3 runs 15 residues.